The present T cell receptor beta chain was sequenced within a study of T cell responses to AZD1222 COVID-19 vaccine. The CDR3 has 15 residues. Germline CDR1 reads SGDLS; CDR2 reads YYNGEE. V lost 3 bases, J lost 0 bases, and 13 bases lay in between. Sequencing used immunoSEQ multiplex PCR; TCRdb keeps in-frame clones, though not all of them. Of 110,000 to 150,000 clones listed, roughly 90% are singletons. This clonotype originated in an adult in good health. The J gene is TRBJ2-7, the V gene TRBV9, with D tentatively TRBD1 (6 bases). The sample in question was peripheral blood, obtained on day 0 of AZD1222 vaccination. CDR3 in DNA: TGTGCCAGCAGCGAGGGGGACGTGAGCTCCTACGAGCAGTACTTC. The encoded protein is CASSEGDVSSYEQYF. Based on the CDR3 plus reference TRBV9 and TRBJ2-7, the full variable domain is DSGVTQTPKHLITATGQRVTLRCSPRSGDLSVYWYQQSLDQGLQFLIQYYNGEERAKGNILERFSAQQFPDLHSELNLSSLELGDSALYFCASSEGDVSSYEQYFGPGTRLTVT.